This TCR beta chain was sequenced during a study of cytomegalovirus exposure and HLA in healthy donors. Study in general: There were some 410 genotyped donors. Of these, about 81% fell in the genetic ancestry cluster associated with self-reported Caucasian donors.

Use of 60 Vbeta and 13 Jbeta primers characterized the PCR. TCRdb's copy holds only in-frame clones and misses some; the assay was immunoSEQ multiplex PCR. The sample lists around 180,000 clones, approximately 84% seen once, with around 0.27% in the top ten. Findings and limits, study-wide: The authors listed 150 to 200 TCR beta chains as cytomegalovirus-associated. Presence/absence analyses assumed roughly uniform sequencing depth across donors, which may not hold. A later analysis showed HLA-associated TCR beta chains outstripping equally common others in clonal expansion.

In the case of this clone: Its antigen is unknown.

The germline V gene has CDR1 SGHVS and CDR2 FNYEAQ. V lost 5 bases and J lost 4, with 27 bases in between. The CDR3 consists of 19 residues. Sequences were obtained from PBMCs. The gene calls are TRBV7-6 and TRBJ1-5; TRBD1 might be the D (6 bases). This TCR was recovered from a boy aged 5-17 years in good health and CMV-seronegative. The CDR3 spells CASSPWGTKVGGRNQPQHF. The CDR3 DNA reads TGTGCCAGCAGCCCCTGGGGGACAAAGGTAGGAGGAAGGAATCAGCCCCAGCATTTT.